What follows describes a single T cell receptor (beta chain). The source of the sample is a study of blood T cell repertoires in COVID-19. Overall study context: PBMCs, B-cell-depleted T cells, or T cells were the source of the cDNA or gDNA that made up the material.

With 5 bases removed from V and 10 bases from J, the gap between germline ends came to 12 bases. Germline lookup yields CDR1 SGHTA and CDR2 FQGTGA. The CDR3 loop spans 12 amino acids. Participant ages covered about 18 to 89 years across approximately 25 US areas. Allocation to cohorts depended on clinical history reported by the participants. The authors' processing: How many nucleated cells were present was estimated from reference gene primer amplification. Method: immunoSEQ multiplex PCR; TCRdb's copy keeps in-frame clones and lacks some. The V and J calls and clone size are taken from that table; D and trimming were inferred from the DNA. The sample lists about 150,000 clones; roughly 90% were seen once.

Sequences were obtained from PBMCs or T cells enriched from blood (not recorded which). This TCR was sampled from a woman aged 30 to 39 with acute COVID-19. This chain connects TRBV7-3 to TRBJ2-1, with D perhaps TRBD2 (6 bases). CDR3 nucleotide sequence: TGTGCCAGCAGCGGGACTTCCATGGAGCAGTTCTTC. Translating gives CASSGTSMEQFF.